This paragraph covers one TCR beta chain sequence. No antigen is known for it. CDR3 length: 17 residues. Trimming removed 0 bases from V and 2 bases from J; junction bases left unmatched: 6. Looked up from germline, CDR1 is MGHRA and CDR2 is YSYEKL. TCRdb fed the 5' RACE reads into MiXCR, producing one record per CDR3 protein. The sample comprises about 810,000 distinct CDR3 sequences, 12% of which are singletons, and 1.5% to 2% rests with the top ten. This sample was included in a study of identical twins. Study-wide findings and caveats: In cord blood, abundant beta clonotypes had fewer insertions; memory showed no trend.

Healthy Caucasians supplied all donations. This sample was shared with a second study, whose subject was yellow fever vaccine responses in identical twins. That work states: Twins reportedly appeared to share part of their vaccine T cell response while keeping part individual.

The sequence was collected from a woman between 18 and 29 years old in good health. The specimen sequenced was PBMCs. The V call is TRBV4-1, the J call TRBJ2-3; TRBD2 agrees at 9 bases. CDR3 protein: CASSQEVLAGTTDTQYF. In nucleotides, the CDR3 is TGCGCCAGCAGCCAAGAAGTCCTAGCGGGGACCACAGATACGCAGTATTTT.